A selection of T cell receptor beta chains follows, all from one sample in a study of radiotherapy plus CTLA-4 blockade in lung cancer. Assay used: immunoSEQ multiplex PCR; TCRdb lists only in-frame clones, some missing. The data contain 14,000 to 15,000 clones, around three quarters of them singletons. Specimen: peripheral blood, collected from a patient treated with radiotherapy plus ipilimumab. The receptors were gathered from a human donor with non-small cell lung cancer whose response to radiotherapy plus ipilimumab could not be evaluated. The CDR3 runs from the conserved cysteine through the conserved F or W. D genes are given only for firm matches. Clone size is shown for a subset of rows, as once, few, many or a class of expanded clone.

j_gene,d_gene,v_gene,abundance,CDR3nt,CDR3aa
TRBJ1-2,TRBD1,TRBV5-6,NA,TGTGCCAGCAGCCAACCTCCGGACAGGGCCTCAAGAAACTATGGCTACACCTTC,CASSQPPDRASRNYGYTF
TRBJ2-1,NA,TRBV6-1,NA,TGTGCCAGCAGTGAAGAGACACACAATGAGCAGTTCTTC,CASSEETHNEQFF
TRBJ2-5,NA,TRBV5-6,NA,TGTGCCAGCAGCTTGTACAACCAAGAGACCCAGTACTTC,CASSLYNQETQYF
TRBJ1-3,NA,TRBV5-6,NA,TGTGCCAGCAGCGAGGGAGGCACCATATATTTT,CASSEGGTIYF
TRBJ2-1,TRBD1,TRBV27,NA,TGTGCCAGCACCCCAACCGGGACAGGGATTGAGCAGTTCTTC,CASTPTGTGIEQFF
TRBJ2-1,TRBD1,TRBV9,NA,TGTGCCAGCAGCCTCCGGGACAGGGACTTTCTGGAGCAGTTCTTC,CASSLRDRDFLEQFF
TRBJ2-7,TRBD2,TRBV29-1,few,TGCAGCGGTCGGGGGGGGCATGGGGTTAGCTCCTACGAGCAGTACTTC,CSGRGGHGVSSYEQYF
TRBJ1-2,TRBD1,TRBV7-2,NA,TGTGCCAGCAGCTTCGGACAGGGCCCTCTCTATGGCTACACCTTC,CASSFGQGPLYGYTF
TRBJ2-1,NA,TRBV6-1,once,TGTGCCAGCCAGCGGGCGTCCTACAATGAGCAGTTCTTC,CASQRASYNEQFF
TRBJ2-2,NA,TRBV29-1,NA,TGCAGCGTTGAAGTTGGGTCAGACGGAGCGGACACCGGGGAGCTGTTTTTT,CSVEVGSDGADTGELFF
TRBJ2-5,TRBD2,TRBV5-5,NA,TGTGCCAGCAGCCGCAGAGCGGGGGGGCCCCAAGAGACCCAGTACTTC,CASSRRAGGPQETQYF
TRBJ1-2,NA,TRBV7-2,NA,TGTGCCAGCAGCCCCAAAACAGACGTAGGTGGCTACACCTTC,CASSPKTDVGGYTF
TRBJ1-5,TRBD1,TRBV9,NA,TGTGCCAGCAGCGCCGGGGGACAGCTTAATCAGCCCCAGCATTTT,CASSAGGQLNQPQHF
TRBJ1-1,NA,TRBV13,NA,TGTGCCAGCAGCCTCGGACATGCAGGAAACACTGAAGCTTTCTTT,CASSLGHAGNTEAFF
TRBJ2-3,TRBD2,TRBV18,NA,TGTGCCAGCTCACGGGCTAGCGGGTCGACAGATACGCAGTATTTT,CASSRASGSTDTQYF
TRBJ1-2,NA,TRBV20-1,NA,TGCAGTGCTAGAGGGCAGTATGGCTACACCTTC,CSARGQYGYTF
TRBJ1-6,TRBD1,TRBV7-2,few,TGTGCCAGCAGCTTCAGCCAGGGGGAGTCACCCCTCCACTTT,CASSFSQGESPLHF
TRBJ2-1,TRBD2,TRBV4-3,once,TGCGCCAGCAGCCAAGAAGCGGGGGCCTATGAGCAGTTCTTC,CASSQEAGAYEQFF
TRBJ1-5,NA,TRBV7-2,medium-sized,TGTGCCGGACTAAGGGGCAATCAGCCCCAGCATTTT,CAGLRGNQPQHF
TRBJ2-7,TRBD1,TRBV5-1,NA,TGCGCCAGCAGCCTGGTAATTACAGGGGGCTTGGGCGAGCAGTACTTC,CASSLVITGGLGEQYF
TRBJ2-4,NA,TRBV5-8,NA,TGTGCCAGCGCCCATGGGGGGAACATTCAGTACTTC,CASAHGGNIQYF
TRBJ2-1,TRBD2,TRBV5-1,once,TGCGCCAGCAGCTTGGAGGCTAGCGGGGTACGGGAGCAGTTCTTC,CASSLEASGVREQFF
TRBJ1-3,NA,TRBV7-2,NA,TGTGCCAGCAGCTTAGGACTAAACACCATATATTTT,CASSLGLNTIYF
TRBJ2-5,NA,TRBV7-3,NA,TGTGCCAGCAGCTTAACGACTCGGGAGACCCAGTACTTC,CASSLTTRETQYF
TRBJ1-2,NA,TRBV6-6,NA,TGTGCCAGCAGTTACCCCGCGGGGGGGGGTAACTATGGCTACACCTTC,CASSYPAGGGNYGYTF
TRBJ2-2,NA,TRBV9,NA,TGTGCCAGCAGCGTAGCGCGGGGGAACACCGGGGAGCTGTTTTTT,CASSVARGNTGELFF
TRBJ1-1,NA,TRBV5-1,few,TGCGCCAGCAGCCTTGGGGGGGGGATGAACACTGAAGCTTTCTTT,CASSLGGGMNTEAFF
TRBJ2-3,TRBD1,TRBV5-4,NA,TGTGCCAGCAGGGGACAGGGGGCAGATACGCAGTATTTT,CASRGQGADTQYF